These 25 T cell receptor beta chains originate from one sample sequenced in a study of molecular identifiers for immune sequencing clone quantification. From the PCR reads, TCRdb called clonotypes with MiXCR, one entry per CDR3 protein. The table lists some 590,000 distinct CDR3 sequences, 25% of them singletons. The sequenced material came from naive CD8+ T cells from blood, with Jurkat cell RNA spiked in. Stated subset: FACS-sorted CD8+CD4-CCR7+CD45RA+ naive T cells. These receptor sequences come from a human donor in good health. Some libraries in this study had Jurkat cell RNA spiked in.

Worth noting for this clonotype: This sequence may be a read error, since a much larger clone differs from it by one base. The V and J genes are TRBV4-1 and TRBJ1-5; no reliable D call. V gave up 5 bases and J gave up 0 bases, with 14 bases separating them. CDR1 is MGHRA and CDR2 is YSYEKL in the germline V gene. The CDR3 runs to 16 residues. Here the CDR3 reads CASSYEYGNSNQPQHF. DNA for the CDR3: TGCGCCAGCAGCTATGAATACGGTAATAGCAATCAGCCCCAGCATTTT.

This clonotype is a singleton in its sample. One junction end disagrees with the germline gene, perhaps due to a read error. The chain combines TRBV5-3 with TRBJ2-1; no reliable D call. TRBV5-3 is annotated as an ORF whose role is uncertain. The CDR3 covers 12 residues. CDR3: CASSFGSAEQFF. The CDR3 DNA reads TGTGCCAGCAGCTTTGGGTCGGCTGAGCAGTTCTTC.

This clonotype showed up just a few times. V usage is TRBV19 and J usage is TRBJ1-5; TRBD1 is a possible D gene (5 bases). The CDR3 covers 14 residues. CDR1 is LNHDA and CDR2 is SQIVND in the germline V gene (reference sequence). V shed 5 bases and J shed 7 bases, with 15 bases lying between them. Here the CDR3 DNA reads TGTGCCAGTAGTTTCGGGACGCGAAACCAGCCCCAGCATTTT. Translating it yields CASSFGTRNQPQHF.

This clonotype was seen more than once but under ten times. This chain joins TRBV19 and TRBJ2-3; D remains unclear. Germline V CDR1 and CDR2: LNHDA, SQIVND (reference sequence). The CDR3 is 17 amino acids. V shed 7 bases and J shed 2 bases, with 22 bases lying between them. The CDR3 region is CASTPSGSRAVTDTQYF. The CDR3 DNA sequence: TGTGCCAGTACCCCTTCGGGTAGCAGAGCAGTCACAGATACGCAGTATTTT.

The table lists this clonotype with a few counts. The rearrangement links TRBV6-2 or TRBV6-3 to TRBJ2-5; perhaps TRBD1 as D (6 bases). Germline CDR1 MNHEY, CDR2 SVGEGT. V lost 6 bases and J 5 bases, leaving 7 bases between the germline ends. CDR3 size: 11 residues. The DNA of the CDR3 is TGTGCCAGCAGGGACAGTGAGACCCAGTACTTC. This codes for CASRDSETQYF.

This clonotype has at least ten counts. The chain couples TRBV20-1 to TRBJ1-4; no reliable D call. The length of the CDR3 is 13 residues. V lost 1 base, J lost 5 bases, and 8 bases lay in between. CDR1 DFQATT and CDR2 SNEGSKA come from the germline V gene (reference sequence). CDR3 nucleotide sequence: TGCAGTGCTAGAGGAGGAGCGAATGAAAAACTGTTTTTT. Protein: CSARGGANEKLFF.

V is TRBV2 and J is TRBJ1-3, with D unresolved. The CDR3 covers 11 residues. The V end lost 2 bases, the J end lost 7 bases, and 3 bases lay between the germline ends. Germline lookup yields CDR1 SNHLY and CDR2 FYNNEI. CDR3 residues: CASSELNTIYF. In nucleotides, the CDR3 is TGTGCCAGCAGTGAACTTAACACCATATATTTT.

About this clonotype: Possible read error: a much larger clone is one base away. The rearrangement links TRBV28 to TRBJ1-5, with a weak D call TRBD1 (5 bases). V gave up 2 bases and J gave up 5 bases, with 16 bases separating them. Looked up from germline, CDR1 is MDHEN and CDR2 is SYDVKM. This CDR3 is 16 amino acids long. Written as DNA, the CDR3 is TGTGCCAGCAGTTTACTCCGGGGCCGAGCAGATCAGCCCCAGCATTTT. Protein: CASSLLRGRADQPQHF.

This clonotype was observed at least ten times. The chain recombines TRBV6-2 or TRBV6-3 with TRBJ2-5, with D perhaps TRBD1 (6 bases). V dropped 5 bases and J dropped 3 bases, with 13 bases sitting between them. Germline CDR1 MNHEY, CDR2 SVGEGT. The length of the CDR3 is 14 residues. CDR3: CASSHRDTEETQYF. CDR3 coding DNA: TGTGCCAGCAGTCACCGGGACACCGAAGAGACCCAGTACTTC.

The chain employs TRBV6-2 or TRBV6-3 and TRBJ1-2; TRBD1 is a possible D gene (6 bases). The CDR3 runs to 14 residues. The V gene's germline CDR1 is MNHEY and CDR2 SVGEGT. Trimming left V 5 bases short and J 0 bases short, with 10 bases between. The CDR3 is CASSGWDTNYGYTF. The CDR3 DNA sequence: TGTGCCAGCAGTGGATGGGACACTAACTATGGCTACACCTTC.

Of note for this clonotype: This may be a read error, as it is one base from a much larger clone. V gene TRBV12-3 or TRBV12-4 combines with J gene TRBJ1-5; no clear D gene. The length of the CDR3 is 12 residues. In DNA, the CDR3 is TGTGCCAGCACCGTTGGTGGTCAGCCCCTGCATTTT. Protein sequence: CASTVGGQPLHF.

This clonotype was picked up a small number of times. The V and J genes are TRBV4-3 and TRBJ1-1, with 7 bases identical to TRBD1. The ends lost 0 bases at V and 0 bases at J; junction bases unmatched: 7. This CDR3 contains 17 residues. Germline CDR1 and CDR2: LGHNA and YSLEER. The CDR3 DNA sequence: TGCGCCAGCAGCCAAGATCGAGCGGGACAGTTGAACACTGAAGCTTTCTTT. This codes for CASSQDRAGQLNTEAFF.

This clonotype was seen at least ten times. The chain joins TRBV7-9 to TRBJ1-2; 8 bases fit TRBD1. Germline trimming cut 0 bases from V and 5 bases from J; bases unmatched to any gene: 5. Looked up from germline, CDR1 is SEHNR and CDR2 is FQNEAQ (reference sequence). CDR3 length equals 15 residues. CDR3 sequence reads: CASSLAVRGPYGYTF. The CDR3 DNA reads TGTGCCAGCAGCTTAGCGGTCAGGGGGCCTTATGGCTACACCTTC.

Turning to this clonotype: The junction departs from germline at one end; a sequencing error may be responsible. This chain joins TRBV5-3 and TRBJ1-2; a possible D gene is TRBD1 (5 bases). TRBV5-3 is flagged as an ORF with uncertain function. The CDR3 covers 16 residues. The CDR3 DNA reads TGTGCCAGCAGCTTGGTGGAGGCCAGGGCGGCCGATGGCTACACCTTC. Translated: CASSLVEARAADGYTF.

The table lists this clonotype with a few counts. The chain joins TRBV10-3 to TRBJ2-7; TRBD2 aligns across 8 bases. The CDR3 covers 13 residues. The germline gives CDR1 ENHRY, CDR2 SYGVKD. J was trimmed by 6 bases and V by 3 bases; bases with no gene match: 4. The CDR3 is CAISEAGAGEQYF. The CDR3 coding sequence is TGTGCCATCAGTGAAGCGGGAGCCGGCGAGCAGTACTTC.

This clonotype was seen just once. This could be a read error, since a much larger clone is one nucleotide away. The genes are TRBV4-3 and TRBJ1-2; D not certain. The CDR3 is 15 amino acids. Trimming cost V 0 bases and J 2 bases, with 10 bases left between them. Germline lookup yields CDR1 LGHNA and CDR2 YSLEER. In DNA form, the CDR3 reads TGCGCCAGCAGCCAAGAGGGCACTCGAAACTATGGCTACACCTTC. This sequence encodes CASSQEGTRNYGYTF.

The chain links TRBV27 to TRBJ2-3, with 9 bases lining up with TRBD2. Germline lookup yields CDR1 MNHEY and CDR2 SMNVEV (reference sequence). CDR3 size: 16 residues. J gave up 4 bases and V 4 bases, and 9 bases lay outside the gene matches. The CDR3 DNA reads TGTGCCAGCAGTTCAGGGACTAGCTGGGGGGCAGATACGCAGTATTTT. Encoded protein: CASSSGTSWGADTQYF.

This clonotype occurred a few times. The chain combines TRBV4-1 with TRBJ2-7, with D perhaps TRBD2 (6 bases). This CDR3 has 17 residues. Germline CDR1 and CDR2: MGHRA and YSYEKL. V gave up 1 base and J gave up 5 bases, with 21 bases separating them. CDR3 sequence: CASSQAVGGWSLDEQYF. CDR3 coding DNA: TGCGCCAGCAGCCAAGCGGTCGGGGGATGGTCTCTCGACGAGCAGTACTTC.

This clonotype was seen a single time. At one boundary the junction diverges from the germline segment, which might be a read error. V gene TRBV9 combines with J gene TRBJ2-2, with D perhaps TRBD2 (5 bases). Germline loops: CDR1 SGDLS, CDR2 YYNGEE. The CDR3 loop spans 13 amino acids. In DNA, the CDR3 is TGTGCCAGCTGCGTCGGGGACACCGGGGAGCTGTTTTTT. Translation: CASCVGDTGELFF.

This clonotype was picked up many times. The V gene is TRBV7-6, the J gene TRBJ2-3; D may be TRBD1 (5 bases). Germline V gene lookup returns CDR1 SGHVS and CDR2 FNYEAQ. Trimming left V 1 base short and J 2 bases short, with 7 bases between. The length of the CDR3 is 14 residues. CDR3 DNA: TGTGCCAGCAGCTTAGAGGGGTTCACAGATACGCAGTATTTT. Its translation: CASSLEGFTDTQYF.

Of note for this clonotype: A read error may account for a junction end that differs from germline. The chain couples TRBV4-3 to TRBJ1-5; D is uncertain. The germline gives CDR1 LGHNA, CDR2 YSLEER. CDR3 length: 15 amino acids. The CDR3 is CARSQVVFGNQPQHF. The CDR3 bases are TGCGCCCGCAGCCAAGTAGTTTTTGGCAATCAGCCCCAGCATTTT.

The rearrangement links TRBV2 to TRBJ2-2; D might be TRBD2 (6 bases). Trimming pared 5 bases from V and 7 bases from J, leaving 17 bases between. The CDR3 totals 15 residues. Germline V lookup: CDR1 SNHLY, CDR2 FYNNEI. The CDR3 sequence is CASSPMEGTHGELFF. The CDR3 DNA sequence: TGTGCCAGCAGTCCCATGGAGGGTACCCACGGGGAGCTGTTTTTT.

J is TRBJ2-1 and V is TRBV20-1; 8 nucleotides line up with TRBD2. J lost 6 bases, V lost 3 bases, and 13 bases had no gene match. Germline V lookup: CDR1 DFQATT, CDR2 SNEGSKA (reference sequence). The CDR3 covers 16 residues. CDR3 region: CSARPGSAGDFNEQFF. The CDR3, as DNA: TGCAGTGCTAGGCCTGGATCAGCGGGGGACTTCAATGAGCAGTTCTTC.

The chain couples TRBV4-3 to TRBJ2-2, with a tentative D call TRBD1 (5 bases). Trimming removed 4 bases at V and 2 bases at J, with 14 bases between. The CDR3 has 16 residues. Germline assignment: CDR1 LGHNA and CDR2 YSLEER. The DNA for the CDR3 is TGCGCCAGCAGCCGCTCCGACAGATCCAACACCGGGGAGCTGTTTTTT. Encoded protein: CASSRSDRSNTGELFF.

This clonotype came up many times. The chain has TRBV20-1 and TRBJ2-3; 9 nucleotides match TRBD2. This CDR3 has 17 amino acids. The V gene's germline CDR1 is DFQATT and CDR2 SNEGSKA (reference sequence). V lost 0 bases to trimming and J lost 5 bases; unmatched junction nucleotides: 12. Written as DNA, the CDR3 is TGCAGTGCTAGAGATTTCCCTAGCGGGGACGTTGGAGATACGCAGTATTTT. Translating gives CSARDFPSGDVGDTQYF.